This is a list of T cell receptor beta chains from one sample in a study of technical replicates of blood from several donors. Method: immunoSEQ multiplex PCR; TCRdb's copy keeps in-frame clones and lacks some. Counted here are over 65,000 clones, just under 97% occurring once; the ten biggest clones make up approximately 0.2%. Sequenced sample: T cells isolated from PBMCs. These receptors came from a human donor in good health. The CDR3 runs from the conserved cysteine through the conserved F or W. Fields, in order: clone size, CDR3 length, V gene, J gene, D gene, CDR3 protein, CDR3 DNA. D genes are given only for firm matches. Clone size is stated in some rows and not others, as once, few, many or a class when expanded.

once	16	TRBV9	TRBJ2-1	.	CASSAGTGIGYNEQFF	TGTGCCAGCAGCGCAGGGACTGGAATTGGGTACAATGAGCAGTTCTTC
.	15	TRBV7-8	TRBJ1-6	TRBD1	CASSLAQGTNSPLHF	TGTGCCAGCAGCTTAGCACAGGGGACGAATTCACCCCTCCACTTT
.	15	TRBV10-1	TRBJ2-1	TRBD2	CASSETSGSTHEQFF	TGCGCCAGCAGTGAGACTAGCGGGAGTACCCATGAGCAGTTCTTC
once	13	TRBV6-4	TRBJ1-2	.	CASSDDRVDGYTF	TGTGCCAGCAGTGACGACCGGGTCGATGGCTACACCTTC
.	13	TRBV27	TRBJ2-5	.	CASSLYREETQYF	TGTGCCAGCAGTTTATACAGGGAAGAGACCCAGTACTTC
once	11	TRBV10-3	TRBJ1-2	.	CAIWGGDGYTF	TGTGCCATCTGGGGGGGAGACGGCTACACCTTC
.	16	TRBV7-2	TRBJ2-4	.	CASSLSFRERGNIQYF	TGTGCCAGCAGCTTATCTTTTCGGGAGAGGGGAAACATTCAGTACTTC
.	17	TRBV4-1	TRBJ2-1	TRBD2	CASSKESSGSSYNEQFF	TGCGCCAGCAGCAAGGAAAGTAGCGGGAGCTCCTACAATGAGCAGTTCTTC
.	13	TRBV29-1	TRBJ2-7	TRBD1	CSARTGLTYEQYF	TGCAGCGCCAGGACAGGCCTCACCTACGAGCAGTACTTC
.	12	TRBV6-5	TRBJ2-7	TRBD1	CATRTGDSEQYF	TGTGCCACCCGGACAGGGGATTCCGAGCAGTACTTC
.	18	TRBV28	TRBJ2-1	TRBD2	CASSGRVLDWSTGNEQFF	TGTGCCAGCAGCGGGAGGGTGTTGGATTGGTCAACAGGCAATGAGCAGTTCTTC
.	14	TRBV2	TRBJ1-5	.	CASRRRGSNQPQHF	TGTGCCTCCAGAAGAAGGGGTAGCAATCAGCCCCAGCATTTT
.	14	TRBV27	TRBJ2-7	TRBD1	CASSSGQGVVEQYF	TGTGCCAGCAGTTCGGGACAGGGGGTAGTCGAGCAGTACTTC
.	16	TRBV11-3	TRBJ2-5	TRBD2	CASSSFGAGRGETQYF	TGTGCCAGCAGCTCCTTCGGGGCCGGGAGGGGAGAGACCCAGTACTTC
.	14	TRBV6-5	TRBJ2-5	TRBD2	CASGLAGVQETQYF	TGTGCCAGCGGACTAGCGGGGGTCCAAGAGACCCAGTACTTC
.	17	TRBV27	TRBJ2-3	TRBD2	CASSLSPLAGGQDTQYF	TGTGCCAGCAGTTTATCTCCTCTAGCGGGGGGGCAGGATACGCAGTATTTT
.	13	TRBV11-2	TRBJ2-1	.	CASSLERYNEQFF	TGTGCCAGCAGCTTAGAGCGATACAATGAGCAGTTCTTC
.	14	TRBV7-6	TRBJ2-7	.	CASSLARGQTPLGF	TGTGCCAGCAGCTTAGCGCGAGGACAGACTCCCCTCGGTTTC
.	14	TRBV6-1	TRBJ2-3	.	CASNRDWSQDTQYF	TGTGCCAGCAATAGAGACTGGTCCCAAGATACGCAGTATTTT
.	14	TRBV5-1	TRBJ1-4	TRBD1	CASSLEGQGEKLFF	TGCGCCAGCAGCTTGGAGGGACAGGGTGAAAAACTGTTTTTT
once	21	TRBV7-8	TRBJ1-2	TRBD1	CASSLMSRRGTGERPHYGYTF	TGTGCCAGCAGCTTAATGTCTAGAAGGGGGACAGGGGAGCGCCCCCACTATGGCTACACCTTC
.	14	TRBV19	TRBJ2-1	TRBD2	CAARTSGTSGEQFF	TGTGCCGCCAGGACTAGCGGGACATCAGGCGAGCAGTTCTTC
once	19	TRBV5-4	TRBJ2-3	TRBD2	CASSSQLTSGVWNLGTQYF	TGTGCCAGCAGCTCTCAATTGACTAGCGGGGTGTGGAATTTGGGTACGCAGTATTTT
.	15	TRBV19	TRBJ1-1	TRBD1	CASSAGTGLNTEAFF	TGTGCCAGTAGTGCCGGGACAGGGTTGAACACTGAAGCTTTCTTT
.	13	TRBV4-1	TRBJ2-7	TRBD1	CASSPDRAYEQYF	TGCGCCAGCAGCCCGGACAGGGCCTACGAGCAGTACTTC
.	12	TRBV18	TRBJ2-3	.	CASSPSRDTQYF	TGTGCCAGCTCACCCTCTAGAGATACGCAGTATTTT
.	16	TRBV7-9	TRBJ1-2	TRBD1	CASSLGWTGSLDGYTF	TGTGCCAGCAGCTTAGGTTGGACAGGGAGTTTGGATGGCTACACCTTC
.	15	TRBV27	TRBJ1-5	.	CASRGQPDSNQPQHF	TGTGCCAGCAGAGGACAGCCGGATAGCAATCAGCCCCAGCATTTT
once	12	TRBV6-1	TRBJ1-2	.	CASRRPPDGYTF	TGTGCCAGCAGGAGGCCCCCCGATGGCTACACCTTC
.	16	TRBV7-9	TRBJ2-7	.	CASSFPQKEIQYEQYF	TGTGCCAGCAGCTTCCCACAGAAGGAAATCCAATACGAGCAGTACTTC
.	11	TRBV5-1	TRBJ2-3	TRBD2	CAAWGGDTQYF	TGCGCCGCTTGGGGGGGGGATACGCAGTATTTT
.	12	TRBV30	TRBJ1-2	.	CAWSVLGGGYTF	TGTGCCTGGAGTGTACTCGGGGGTGGCTACACCTTC
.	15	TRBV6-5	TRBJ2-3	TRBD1	CASRDRGRGTDTQYF	TGTGCCAGCAGAGACAGGGGTCGGGGCACAGATACGCAGTATTTT
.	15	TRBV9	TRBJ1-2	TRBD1	CASSAEDRMNYGYTF	TGTGCCAGCAGCGCGGAGGACAGGATGAACTATGGCTACACCTTC
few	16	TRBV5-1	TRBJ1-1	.	CASSLGRRQMNTEAFF	TGCGCCAGCAGCTTGGGCCGAAGACAGATGAACACTGAAGCTTTCTTT
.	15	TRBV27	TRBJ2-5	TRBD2	CASSPGSRGAETQYF	TGTGCCAGCAGTCCCGGCTCGCGGGGGGCCGAGACCCAGTACTTC
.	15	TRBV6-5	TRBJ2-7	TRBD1	CASSSPGQRTYEQYF	TGTGCCAGCAGTTCCCCGGGACAGAGAACCTACGAGCAGTACTTC
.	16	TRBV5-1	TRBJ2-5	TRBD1	CASSLELTGVQETQYF	TGCGCCAGCAGCTTGGAGCTGACAGGGGTACAAGAGACCCAGTACTTC
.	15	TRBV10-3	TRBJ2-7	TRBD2	CAISPRLAGVGEQYF	TGTGCCATCAGTCCTCGACTAGCGGGAGTCGGCGAGCAGTACTTC
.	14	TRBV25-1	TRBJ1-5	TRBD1	CASSPQGAHQPQHF	TGTGCCAGCAGTCCTCAGGGGGCCCATCAGCCCCAGCATTTT
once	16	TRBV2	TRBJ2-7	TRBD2	CASSDSKLAGGGEQYF	TGTGCCAGCAGTGATTCGAAATTAGCGGGAGGGGGCGAGCAGTACTTC
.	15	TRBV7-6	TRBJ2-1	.	CASSSPTGMDNEQFF	TGTGCCAGCAGCTCCCCCACAGGGATGGACAATGAGCAGTTCTTC
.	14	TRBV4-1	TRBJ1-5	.	CASSGGAVNQPQHF	TGCGCCAGCAGCGGAGGGGCAGTCAATCAGCCCCAGCATTTT
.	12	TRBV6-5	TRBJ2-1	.	CASSGTYNEQFF	TGTGCCAGCAGCGGGACCTACAATGAGCAGTTCTTC
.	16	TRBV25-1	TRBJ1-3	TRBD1	CASSEFGTGSGNTIYF	TGTGCCAGCAGTGAATTCGGGACAGGGTCCGGAAACACCATATATTTT